This TCR beta chain was obtained from a study of Tregs in tolerant kidney transplant recipients. Study-wide results and limits: Activated donor B cell expansion appeared to reveal the most relevant donor-specific TCRbeta repertoire. Few patients were studied, so findings need validation in larger groups. Biological reproducibility was not directly addressed in this study.

This clone turned up a few times. Its antigen remains unidentified. TCRdb's table, derived via immunoSEQ multiplex PCR, lists solely in-frame clones and lacks some. The repertoire holds roughly 250,000 clones, 80% to 85% seen once, with about 0.68% in the top ten. Unstimulated Tregs (CD4+CD25+CD127-) and CD4+CD25- non-Tregs were sorted from PBMCs. Between the trimmed V and J ends, which lost 0 bases and 0 bases, there was a span of 6 bases. In germline, CDR1 is SGHTS, CDR2 YDEGEE. The CDR3 runs 14 residues. This sequence originates from a human donor in good health. Sample: CD4+ T cells from blood. V is TRBV5-8 and J is TRBJ1-1; D gene uncertain. For the CDR3, the DNA is TGTGCCAGCAGCTTGGTCACTGTGAACACTGAAGCTTTCTTT. It codes for CASSLVTVNTEAFF. The full variable domain, rest sourced from reference TRBV5-8 and TRBJ1-1, is EAGVTQSPTHLIKTRGQQATLRCSPISGHTSVYWYQQALGLGLQFLLWYDEGEERNRGNFPPRFSGRQFPNYSSELNVNALELEDSALYLCASSLVTVNTEAFFGQGTRLTVV.